This T cell receptor beta chain was sequenced for a study of T cell repertoires in cytomegalovirus infection. TCRdb ran MiXCR on the reads and lists one entry per CDR3 protein. The sample shows about 260,000 distinct CDR3 sequences, around 15% of them seen only once. Germline CDR1 is SGHTA and CDR2 is FQGNSA. This CDR3 region has 16 residues. The junction had 5 bases not matched to a gene; V was cut back by 1 base and J by 3 bases. This clonotype showed up many times. The genes are TRBV7-2 and TRBJ2-7; 11 bases map to TRBD1. The sequence derives from a human donor in good health (CMV status not recorded). Some clones in this sample may be carry-over from other donors' samples. Sequences were obtained from PBMCs. CDR3 region: CASSLVAGTGGYEQYF. The CDR3 nucleotides read TGTGCCAGCAGCTTAGTAGCCGGGACAGGGGGCTACGAGCAGTACTTC.